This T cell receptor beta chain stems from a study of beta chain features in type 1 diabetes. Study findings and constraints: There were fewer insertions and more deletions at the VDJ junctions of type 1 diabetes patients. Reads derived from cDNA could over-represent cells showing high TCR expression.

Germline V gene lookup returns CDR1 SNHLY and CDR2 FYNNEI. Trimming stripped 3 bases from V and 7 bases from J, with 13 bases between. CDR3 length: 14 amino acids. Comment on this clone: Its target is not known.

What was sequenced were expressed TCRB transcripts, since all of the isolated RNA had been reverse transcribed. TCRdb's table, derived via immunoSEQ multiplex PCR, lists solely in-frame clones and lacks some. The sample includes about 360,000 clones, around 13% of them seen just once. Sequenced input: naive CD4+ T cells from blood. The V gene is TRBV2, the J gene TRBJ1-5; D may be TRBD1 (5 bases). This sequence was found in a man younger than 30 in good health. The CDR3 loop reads CASSEGGGYQPQHF. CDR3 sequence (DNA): TGTGCCAGCAGTGAGGGTGGGGGGTACCAGCCCCAGCATTTT.